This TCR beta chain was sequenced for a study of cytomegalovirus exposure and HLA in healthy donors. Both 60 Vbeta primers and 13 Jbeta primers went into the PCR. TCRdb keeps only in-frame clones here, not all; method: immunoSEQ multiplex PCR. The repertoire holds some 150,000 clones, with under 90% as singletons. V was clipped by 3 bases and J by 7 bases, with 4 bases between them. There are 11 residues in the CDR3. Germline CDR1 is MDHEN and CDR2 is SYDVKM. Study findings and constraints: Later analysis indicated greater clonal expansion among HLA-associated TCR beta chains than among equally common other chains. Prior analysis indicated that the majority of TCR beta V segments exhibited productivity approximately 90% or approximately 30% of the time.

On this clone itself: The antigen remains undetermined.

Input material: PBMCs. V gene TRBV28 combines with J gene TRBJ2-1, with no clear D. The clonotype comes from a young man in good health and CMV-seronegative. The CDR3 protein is CASSFRNEQFF. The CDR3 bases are TGTGCCAGCAGTTTCAGGAATGAGCAGTTCTTC.